The 18 T cell receptor beta chains in this list originate from one sample, sequenced in a study of PD-1 blockade in classical Hodgkin lymphoma. Every patient had relapsed following autologous stem cell transplantation, and cohorts differed in brentuximab vedotin exposure. Sequenced by immunoSEQ multiplex PCR; TCRdb stores in-frame clones only, minus some. Of just over 50,000 clones detected, about two thirds appear once; the ten largest clones hold about 16%. Material: peripheral blood mononuclear cells (PBMCs), obtained before the second cycle of nivolumab. The receptor source for this set is a human donor with classical Hodgkin lymphoma.

The V gene is TRBV30, the J gene TRBJ1-5; 7 bases fit TRBD1. The CDR3 spans 15 residues. Germline V CDR1 and CDR2: GTSNPN, SVGIG (reference sequence). Trimming cost V 2 bases and J 1 base; bases outside gene matches: 5. CDR3: CAWSPGGPSNQPQHF. The CDR3 DNA sequence: TGTGCCTGGAGTCCAGGGGGACCGAGCAATCAGCCCCAGCATTTT. Together with reference TRBV30 and TRBJ1-5, the CDR3 gives the full variable domain: SQTIHQWPATLVQPVGSPLSLECTVEGTSNPNLYWYRQAAGRGLQLLFYSVGIGQISSEVPQNLSASRPQDRQFILSSKKLLLSDSGFYLCAWSPGGPSNQPQHFGDGTRLSIL.

This clone has a handful of counts. The gene calls are TRBV6-5 and TRBJ1-5; 10 nucleotides line up with TRBD1. This CDR3 has 16 residues. The germline V gene encodes CDR1 MNHEY and CDR2 SVGAGI. Germline trimming cut 4 bases from V and 2 bases from J; bases unmatched to any gene: 5. CDR3 amino acids: CASSSVGTGGNQPQHF. The CDR3 nucleotides read TGTGCCAGCAGTTCCGTGGGGACAGGGGGCAATCAGCCCCAGCATTTT.

The gene calls are TRBV25-1 and TRBJ1-2, with D uncertain. CDR1 is MGHDK, CDR2 SYGVNS, per germline. CDR3 length: 14 amino acids. The V gene lost 1 base and the J gene lost 7 bases, with 13 bases spanning the gap. CDR3 in amino acids: CASSELVGGTGYTF. DNA for the CDR3: TGTGCCAGCAGTGAATTGGTAGGAGGAACTGGCTACACCTTC.

The V and J genes are TRBV10-3 and TRBJ1-5; 7 nucleotides agree with TRBD1. CDR3 length: 15 residues. J lost 1 base, V lost 3 bases, and 3 bases had no gene match. Germline loops: CDR1 ENHRY, CDR2 SYGVKD. CDR3 protein: CAISDGRGSNQPQHF. The CDR3 DNA sequence: TGTGCCATCAGTGACGGCAGGGGGAGCAATCAGCCCCAGCATTTT.

This rearrangement joins TRBV30 to TRBJ2-5; TRBD2 matches 9 bases. Germline CDR1 and CDR2: GTSNPN and SVGIG (reference sequence). This CDR3 contains 12 residues. With 8 bases clipped from V and 2 bases from J, the junction kept 3 bases outside the gene matches. The CDR3 region has the DNA TGTGCCATGAGCGGGAGGCAAGAGACCCAGTACTTC. Its translation: CAMSGRQETQYF.

The rearrangement links TRBV27 to TRBJ2-2; D ambiguous. CDR1 and CDR2 from the germline V gene are MNHEY and SMNVEV (reference sequence). V lost 5 bases and J lost 12, with 13 bases in between. The CDR3 totals 12 residues. The CDR3 reads CASSEGYDKLFF. The DNA for the CDR3 is TGTGCCAGCAGTGAAGGGTACGATAAGCTGTTTTTT.

This clone showed up just a few times. V and J are TRBV29-1 and TRBJ2-3; TRBD1 aligns across 11 bases. CDR1 is SQVTM, CDR2 ANQGSEA, per germline. The CDR3 has 15 amino acids. V shed 4 bases, J shed 3 bases, and the junction held 6 bases outside the gene matches. The CDR3, as DNA: TGCAGCGTTGGGCGGACAGGGGGCCAGACAGATACGCAGTATTTT. Translating gives CSVGRTGGQTDTQYF.

The chain combines TRBV5-1 with TRBJ1-4, with D uncertain. The CDR3 is 14 amino acids. Trimming cost V 0 bases and J 0 bases, with 3 bases left between them. CDR1 is SGHRS and CDR2 is YFSETQ in the germline V gene. CDR3 protein: CASSLGSTNEKLFF. The CDR3 bases are TGCGCCAGCAGCTTGGGATCAACTAATGAAAAACTGTTTTTT.

The chain has TRBV10-3 and TRBJ1-1; 12 bases agree with TRBD1. V was clipped by 5 bases and J by 3 bases; unmatched bases: 13. The CDR3 length is 18 residues. In germline, CDR1 is ENHRY, CDR2 SYGVKD. The CDR3 DNA is TGTGCCATCAGTACCGGGACAGGGGGCGATTATCGGTACACTGAAGCTTTCTTT. It codes for CAISTGTGGDYRYTEAFF.

This clone was seen a few times. CDR3 residues: CASTLRAGWYGYTF. In DNA, the CDR3 is TGTGCCAGCACCTTAAGGGCAGGGTGGTATGGCTACACCTTC. The gene calls are TRBV28 and TRBJ1-2, with a tentative D call TRBD1 (5 bases). Germline V gene sequence: CDR1 MDHEN, CDR2 SYDVKM. This CDR3 has 14 amino acids. V was cut by 7 bases and J by 5 bases, with 17 bases left in between.

The rearrangement links TRBV12-5 to TRBJ1-5; D unclear. Per germline, CDR1 LGHNT and CDR2 FRNRAP. This CDR3 is 12 amino acids long. Trimming removed 3 bases from V and 4 bases from J, with 4 bases in between. This chain's CDR3 is CASGLGNQPQHF. As DNA, the CDR3 is TGTGCTAGTGGTTTAGGGAATCAGCCCCAGCATTTT.

For the CDR3, the DNA is TGCGCCAGCAGCTTGGTTGGGACTAGGTCTAGTGAGCAGTTCTTC. Protein: CASSLVGTRSSEQFF. The chain has TRBV5-1 and TRBJ2-1; 8 bases align to TRBD2. CDR1 and CDR2 from the germline V gene are SGHRS and YFSETQ. J gave up 9 bases and V 0 bases, and 8 bases lay outside the gene matches. The CDR3 is 15 residues long.

This clone was counted a few times. The rearrangement links TRBV19 to TRBJ1-2; D might be TRBD1 (6 bases). Germline CDR1 and CDR2: LNHDA and SQIVND (reference sequence). The CDR3 sequence is 15 residues long. Trimming removed 6 bases at V and 0 bases at J, with 14 bases between. The DNA for the CDR3 is TGTGCCAGTAGCGAAAGGGGGGTCGCTAACTATGGCTACACCTTC. Translating it yields CASSERGVANYGYTF.

The J gene is TRBJ2-3, the V gene TRBV18, with 10 bases identical to TRBD1. There are 17 residues in the CDR3. Looked up from germline, CDR1 is KGHSH and CDR2 is LQKENI. Trimming took 2 bases from V and 4 from J; bases not matched to a gene: 9. The CDR3 loop is CASSPYDRGRLSDTQYF. The CDR3 DNA sequence: TGTGCCAGCTCACCATACGACAGGGGGCGATTATCAGATACGCAGTATTTT.

The V and J genes are TRBV15 and TRBJ2-2; perhaps TRBD2 as D (5 bases). Germline loops: CDR1 LNHNV, CDR2 YYDKDF (reference sequence). This CDR3 has 14 residues. With 4 bases removed from V and 2 bases from J, the gap between germline ends came to 8 bases. The chain's CDR3 is CATSTTSNTGELFF. The CDR3 nucleotides read TGTGCCACCAGCACCACTAGTAACACCGGGGAGCTGTTTTTT. The full variable domain, its missing parts supplied by reference TRBV15 and TRBJ2-2, is DAMVIQNPRYQVTQFGKPVTLSCSQTLNHNVMYWYQQKSSQAPKLLFHYYDKDFNNEADTPDNFQSRRPNTSFCFLDIRSPGLGDTAMYLCATSTTSNTGELFFGEGSRLTVL.

The V gene is TRBV7-2, the J gene TRBJ2-7; the D is unclear. CDR3 length: 11 residues. Germline CDR1 SGHTA, CDR2 FQGNSA. Trimming took off 1 base at V and 6 bases at J, with 4 bases between the two ends. The CDR3 sequence is CASSLGIEQYF. The CDR3, as DNA: TGTGCCAGCAGCTTAGGAATCGAGCAGTACTTC. The complete variable domain, with remaining parts taken from reference TRBV7-2 and TRBJ2-7, reads GAGVSQSPSNKVTEKGKDVELRCDPISGHTALYWYRQSLGQGLEFLIYFQGNSAPDKSGLPSDRFSAERTGGSVSTLTIQRTQQEDSAVYLCASSLGIEQYFGPGTRLTVT.

Points on this clone: The junction and the germline gene differ at one end; a read error may be behind it. This chain connects TRBV2 to TRBJ1-3; D unresolved. CDR3 length: 12 residues. CDR1 is SNHLY and CDR2 is FYNNEI in the germline V gene. The CDR3 DNA follows: TGTGCCACCAGTAACTCTGGAAACACCATATATTTT. Its protein product is CATSNSGNTIYF.

The chain joins TRBV30 to TRBJ2-7, with a possible D match to TRBD1 (6 bases). This CDR3 is 14 amino acids long. The V and J ends lost 1 base and 3 bases respectively, with 13 bases between them. Germline assignment: CDR1 GTSNPN and CDR2 SVGIG (reference sequence). For the CDR3, the DNA is TGTGCCTGGAGTGGAATAGGGGGATTCTACGAGCAGTACTTC. This encodes CAWSGIGGFYEQYF.